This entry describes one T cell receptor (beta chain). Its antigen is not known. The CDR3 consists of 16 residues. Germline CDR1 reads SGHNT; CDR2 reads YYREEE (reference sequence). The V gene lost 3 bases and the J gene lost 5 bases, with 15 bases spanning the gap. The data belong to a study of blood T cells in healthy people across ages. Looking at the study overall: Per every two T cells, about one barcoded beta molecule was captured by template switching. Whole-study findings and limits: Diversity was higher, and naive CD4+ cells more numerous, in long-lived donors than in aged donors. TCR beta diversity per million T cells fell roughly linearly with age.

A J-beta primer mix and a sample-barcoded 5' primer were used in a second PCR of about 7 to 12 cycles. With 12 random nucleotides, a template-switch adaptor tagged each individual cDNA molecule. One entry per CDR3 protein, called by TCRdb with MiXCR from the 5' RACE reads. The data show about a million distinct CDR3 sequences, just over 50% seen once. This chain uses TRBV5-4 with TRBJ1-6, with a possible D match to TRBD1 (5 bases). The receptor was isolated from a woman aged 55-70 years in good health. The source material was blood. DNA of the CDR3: TGTGCCAGCAGCTCCCCTTTGGACACAGATAATTCACCCCTCCACTTT. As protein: CASSSPLDTDNSPLHF.